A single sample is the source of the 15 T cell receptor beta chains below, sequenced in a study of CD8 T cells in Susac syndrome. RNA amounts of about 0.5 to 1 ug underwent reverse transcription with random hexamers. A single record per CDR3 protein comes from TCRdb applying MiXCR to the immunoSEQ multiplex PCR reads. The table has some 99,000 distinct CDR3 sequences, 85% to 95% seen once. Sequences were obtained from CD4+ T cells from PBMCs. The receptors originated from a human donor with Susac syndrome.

Here the CDR3 DNA reads TGTGCCAGTAGTATGAGTGGCTCATTACAGGGACCTCGCACAGATACGCAGTATTTT. Amino acid sequence: CASSMSGSLQGPRTDTQYF. The chain couples TRBV19 to TRBJ2-3; tentatively, D is TRBD1 (6 bases). The CDR3 spans 19 residues. Trimming stripped 3 bases from V and 1 base from J, with 23 bases between. CDR1 LNHDA and CDR2 SQIVND come from the germline V gene (reference sequence). The variable domain in full, completed from reference TRBV19 and TRBJ2-3, reads DGGITQSPKYLFRKEGQNVTLSCEQNLNHDAMYWYRQDPGQGLRLIYYSQIVNDFQKGDIAEGYSVSREKKESFPLTVTSAQKNPTAFYLCASSMSGSLQGPRTDTQYFGPGTRLTVL.

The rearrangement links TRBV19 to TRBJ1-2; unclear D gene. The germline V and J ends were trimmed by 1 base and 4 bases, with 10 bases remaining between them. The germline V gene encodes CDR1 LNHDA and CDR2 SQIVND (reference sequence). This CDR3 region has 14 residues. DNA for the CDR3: TGTGCCAGTAGTATAGGGAGTGAAGGCTATGGCTACACCTTC. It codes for CASSIGSEGYGYTF. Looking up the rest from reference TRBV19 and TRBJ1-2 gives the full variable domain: DGGITQSPKYLFRKEGQNVTLSCEQNLNHDAMYWYRQDPGQGLRLIYYSQIVNDFQKGDIAEGYSVSREKKESFPLTVTSAQKNPTAFYLCASSIGSEGYGYTFGSGTRLTVV.

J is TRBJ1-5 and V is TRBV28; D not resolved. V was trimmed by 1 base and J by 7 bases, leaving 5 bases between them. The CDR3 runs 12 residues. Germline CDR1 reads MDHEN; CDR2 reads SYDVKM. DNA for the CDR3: TGTGCCAGCAGTTTATCCAGACAGCCCCAGCATTTT. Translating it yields CASSLSRQPQHF.

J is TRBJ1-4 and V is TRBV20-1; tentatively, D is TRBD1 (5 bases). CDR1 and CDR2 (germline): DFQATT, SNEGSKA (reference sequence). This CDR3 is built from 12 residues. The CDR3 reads CIGRQGQEKLFF. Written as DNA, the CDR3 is TGCATTGGGAGGCAGGGCCAAGAAAAACTGTTTTTT.

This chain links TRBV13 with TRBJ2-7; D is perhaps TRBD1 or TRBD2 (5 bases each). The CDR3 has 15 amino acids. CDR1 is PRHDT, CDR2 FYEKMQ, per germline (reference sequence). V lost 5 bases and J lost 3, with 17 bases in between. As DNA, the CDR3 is TGTGCCAGCAGCCTCAATAAGGGACGCAACTACGAGCAGTACTTC. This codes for CASSLNKGRNYEQYF. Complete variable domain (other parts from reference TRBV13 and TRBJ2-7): AAGVIQSPRHLIKEKRETATLKCYPIPRHDTVYWYQQGPGQDPQFLISFYEKMQSDKGSIPDRFSAQQFSDYHSELNMSSLELGDSALYFCASSLNKGRNYEQYFGPGTRLTVT.

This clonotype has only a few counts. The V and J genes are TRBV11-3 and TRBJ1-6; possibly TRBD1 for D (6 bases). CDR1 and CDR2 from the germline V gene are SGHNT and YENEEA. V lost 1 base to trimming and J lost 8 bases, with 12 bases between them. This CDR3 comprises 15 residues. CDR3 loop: CASSLGTATYSPLHF. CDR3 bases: TGTGCCAGCAGCTTAGGGACAGCGACTTATTCACCCCTCCACTTT.

The CDR3 reads CASSLGTESSYNSPLHF. The CDR3 coding sequence is TGTGCCAGCAGCCTCGGGACAGAAAGCTCCTATAATTCACCCCTCCACTTT. The V gene is TRBV28, the J gene TRBJ1-6; 7 bases are shared with TRBD1. The V segment lost 6 bases and the J segment 0 bases; nucleotides outside the gene matches: 8. CDR3 length equals 17 residues. Germline-derived CDR1 and CDR2 are MDHEN and SYDVKM.

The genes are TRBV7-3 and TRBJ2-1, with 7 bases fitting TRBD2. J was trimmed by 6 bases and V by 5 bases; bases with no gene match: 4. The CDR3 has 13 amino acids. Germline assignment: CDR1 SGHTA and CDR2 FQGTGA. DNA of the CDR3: TGTGCCAGCAGCCCATGGGGGGGCAATGAGCAGTTCTTC. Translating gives CASSPWGGNEQFF.

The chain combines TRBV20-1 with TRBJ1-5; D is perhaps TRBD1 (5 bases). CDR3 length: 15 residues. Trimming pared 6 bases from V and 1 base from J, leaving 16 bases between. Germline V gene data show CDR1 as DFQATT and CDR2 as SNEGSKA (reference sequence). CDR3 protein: CSAGRGMVSNQPQHF. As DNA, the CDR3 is TGCAGTGCCGGGCGGGGGATGGTGAGCAATCAGCCCCAGCATTTT.

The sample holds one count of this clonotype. Written as DNA, the CDR3 is TGTGCCAGCAGCGTAGGGACTAGAATCGCTTACGAGCAGTACTTC. This codes for CASSVGTRIAYEQYF. This chain joins TRBV9 and TRBJ2-7, with 7 bases matching TRBD2. The CDR3 is made up of 15 amino acids. Germline CDR1 reads SGDLS; CDR2 reads YYNGEE. After removal of 0 bases from V and 4 bases from J, the junction contained 7 bases not matched to a gene.

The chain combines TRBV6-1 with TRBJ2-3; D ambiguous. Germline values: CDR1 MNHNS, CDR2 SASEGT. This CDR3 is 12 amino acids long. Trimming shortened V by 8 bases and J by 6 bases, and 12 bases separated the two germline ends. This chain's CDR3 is CASGQRVDTQYF. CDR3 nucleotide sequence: TGTGCCAGCGGCCAAAGGGTGGATACGCAGTATTTT.

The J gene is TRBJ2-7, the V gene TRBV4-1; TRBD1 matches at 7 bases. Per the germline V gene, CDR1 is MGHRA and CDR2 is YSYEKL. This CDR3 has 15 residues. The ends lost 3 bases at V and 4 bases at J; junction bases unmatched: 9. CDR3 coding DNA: TGCGCCAGCAGCCACCCGGGACAGCAAGGGTACGAGCAGTACTTC. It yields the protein CASSHPGQQGYEQYF.

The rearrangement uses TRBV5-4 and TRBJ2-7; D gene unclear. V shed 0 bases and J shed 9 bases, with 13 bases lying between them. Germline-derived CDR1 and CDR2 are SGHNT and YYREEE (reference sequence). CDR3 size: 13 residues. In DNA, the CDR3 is TGTGCCAGCAGCTTGGGGACCCGATCAGGGCAGTACTTC. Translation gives CASSLGTRSGQYF.

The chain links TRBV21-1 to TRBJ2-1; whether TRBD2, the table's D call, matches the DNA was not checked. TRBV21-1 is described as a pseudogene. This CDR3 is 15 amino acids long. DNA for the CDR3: TGTGCCAGCAGCAAAGAAAAGACTAGCGGCAGTGAGCAGTTCTTC. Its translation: CASSKEKTSGSEQFF.

The CDR3 bases are TGTGCCTCAAGCCGGGGCGGGGGGGCATCGGATACGCAGTATTTT. Protein product: CASSRGGGASDTQYF. V and J are TRBV30 and TRBJ2-3; 9 nucleotides agree with TRBD2. This CDR3 has 15 amino acids. The germline gives CDR1 GTSNPN, CDR2 SVGIG (reference sequence). Trimming removed 7 bases from V and 6 bases from J; junction bases left unmatched: 14.